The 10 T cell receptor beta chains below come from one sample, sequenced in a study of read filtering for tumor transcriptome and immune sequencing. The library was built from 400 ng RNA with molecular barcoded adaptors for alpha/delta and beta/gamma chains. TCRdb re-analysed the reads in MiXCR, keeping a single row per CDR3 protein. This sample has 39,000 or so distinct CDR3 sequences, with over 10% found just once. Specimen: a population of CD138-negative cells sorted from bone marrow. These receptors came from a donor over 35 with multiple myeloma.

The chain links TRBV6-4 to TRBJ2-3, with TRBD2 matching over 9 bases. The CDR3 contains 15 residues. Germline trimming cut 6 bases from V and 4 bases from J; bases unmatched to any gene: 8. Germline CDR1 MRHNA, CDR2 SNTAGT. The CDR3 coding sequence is TGTGCCAGCAGCCTTGGTAGCGGGAGTGCAGATACGCAGTATTTT. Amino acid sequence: CASSLGSGSADTQYF.

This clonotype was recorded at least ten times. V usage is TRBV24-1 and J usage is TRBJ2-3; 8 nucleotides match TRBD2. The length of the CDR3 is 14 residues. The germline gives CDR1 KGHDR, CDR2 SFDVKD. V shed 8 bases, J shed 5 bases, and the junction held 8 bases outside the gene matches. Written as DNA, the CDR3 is TGTGCCACCAATCGGGAGGGCCATGGAGATACGCAGTATTTT. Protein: CATNREGHGDTQYF.

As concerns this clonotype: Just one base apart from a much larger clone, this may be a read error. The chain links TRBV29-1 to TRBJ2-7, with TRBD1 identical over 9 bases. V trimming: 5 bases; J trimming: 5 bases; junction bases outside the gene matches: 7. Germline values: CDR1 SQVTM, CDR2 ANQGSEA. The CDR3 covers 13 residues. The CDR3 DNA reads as TGCAGCGTTACCCCGGGACAGGGTCACGAGCAGTACTTC. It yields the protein CSVTPGQGHEQYF.

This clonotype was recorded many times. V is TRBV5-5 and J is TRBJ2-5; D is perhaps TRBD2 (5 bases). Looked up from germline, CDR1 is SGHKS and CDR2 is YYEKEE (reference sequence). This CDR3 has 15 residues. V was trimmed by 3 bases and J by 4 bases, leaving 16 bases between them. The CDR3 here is CASSSGEGLRETQYF. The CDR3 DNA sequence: TGTGCCAGCAGCTCCGGGGAAGGACTTAGAGAGACCCAGTACTTC. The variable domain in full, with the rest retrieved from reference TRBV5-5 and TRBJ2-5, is DAGVTQSPTHLIKTRGQQVTLRCSPISGHKSVSWYQQVLGQGPQFIFQYYEKEERGRGNFPDRFSARQFPNYSSELNVNALLLGDSALYLCASSSGEGLRETQYFGPGTRLLVL.

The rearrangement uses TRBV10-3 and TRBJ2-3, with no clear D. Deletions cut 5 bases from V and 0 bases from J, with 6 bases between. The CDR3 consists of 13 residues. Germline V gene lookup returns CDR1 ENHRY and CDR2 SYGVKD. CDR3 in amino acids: CAISHESTDTQYF. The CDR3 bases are TGTGCCATCAGTCACGAAAGCACAGATACGCAGTATTTT.

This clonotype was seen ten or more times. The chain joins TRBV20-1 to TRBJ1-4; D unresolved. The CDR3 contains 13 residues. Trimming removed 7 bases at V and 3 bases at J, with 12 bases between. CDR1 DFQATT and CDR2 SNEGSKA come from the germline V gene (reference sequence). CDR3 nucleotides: TGCAGTGTTGTACTCGGCTCTAATGAAAAACTGTTTTTT. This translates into CSVVLGSNEKLFF.

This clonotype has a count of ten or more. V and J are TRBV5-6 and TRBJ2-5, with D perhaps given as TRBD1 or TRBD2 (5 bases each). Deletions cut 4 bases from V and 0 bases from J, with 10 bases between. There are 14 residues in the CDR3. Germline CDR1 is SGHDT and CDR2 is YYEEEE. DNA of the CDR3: TGTGCCAGCAGCATGGGACCGAACCAAGAGACCCAGTACTTC. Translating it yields CASSMGPNQETQYF.

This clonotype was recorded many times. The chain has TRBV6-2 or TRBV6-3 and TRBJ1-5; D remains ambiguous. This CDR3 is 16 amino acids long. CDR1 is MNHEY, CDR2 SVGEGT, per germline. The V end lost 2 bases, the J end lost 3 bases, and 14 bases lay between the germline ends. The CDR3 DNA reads TGTGCCAGCAGTTACCCATACTCGGCTGCCAATCAGCCCCAGCATTTT. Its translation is CASSYPYSAANQPQHF.

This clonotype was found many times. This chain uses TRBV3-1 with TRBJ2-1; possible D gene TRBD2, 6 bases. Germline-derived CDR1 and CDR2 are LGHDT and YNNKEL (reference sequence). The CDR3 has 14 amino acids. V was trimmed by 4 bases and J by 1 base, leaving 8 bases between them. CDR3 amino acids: CASSLRESYNEQFF. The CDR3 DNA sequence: TGTGCCAGCAGCCTTCGGGAGTCCTACAATGAGCAGTTCTTC.

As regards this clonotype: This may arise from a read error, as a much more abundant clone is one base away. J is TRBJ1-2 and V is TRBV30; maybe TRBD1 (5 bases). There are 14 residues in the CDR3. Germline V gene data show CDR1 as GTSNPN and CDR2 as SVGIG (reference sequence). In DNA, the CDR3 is TGTACCTGGACTCCAGGGCCCGCAGCCTATGGCTACACCTTC. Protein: CTWTPGPAAYGYTF.